These T cell receptor beta chains were read from a single sample in a study of shared clonotypes between healthy human individuals. The table came from immunoSEQ multiplex PCR; TCRdb's copy has only in-frame clones and leaves some out. The table has around 2.3 million clones, about 94% seen once; the top ten hold roughly 0.13%. Material: naive CD4+ T cells sorted from blood. The receptors come from a young man in good health. Both conserved end residues are part of each CDR3. Fields, in order: D gene, V gene, clone size, J gene, CDR3 protein, CDR3 DNA. D genes are given only for firm matches. Clone size is shown for a subset of rows, as once, few, many or a class of expanded clone.

D gene: -
V gene: TRBV6-6
clone size: -
J gene: TRBJ2-7
CDR3 protein: CASSPPGQTFDEQYF
CDR3 DNA: TGTGCCAGCAGCCCGCCCGGACAGACCTTCGACGAGCAGTACTTC

D gene: TRBD2
V gene: TRBV19
clone size: -
J gene: TRBJ2-7
CDR3 protein: CASSTHSGGLQYF
CDR3 DNA: TGTGCCAGTAGTACCCACAGCGGGGGGTTGCAGTACTTC

D gene: TRBD2
V gene: TRBV29-1
clone size: -
J gene: TRBJ2-7
CDR3 protein: CSVELGRGDIDEQYF
CDR3 DNA: TGCAGCGTGGAACTCGGGAGGGGTGACATTGACGAGCAGTACTTC

D gene: -
V gene: TRBV13
clone size: -
J gene: TRBJ1-1
CDR3 protein: CASSLEDRLNTEAFF
CDR3 DNA: TGTGCCAGCAGCTTAGAGGACAGATTGAACACTGAAGCTTTCTTT

D gene: -
V gene: TRBV7-2
clone size: -
J gene: TRBJ1-2
CDR3 protein: CASSLGGAYNYGYTF
CDR3 DNA: TGTGCCAGCAGCTTAGGAGGGGCGTATAACTATGGCTACACCTTC

D gene: TRBD1
V gene: TRBV28
clone size: -
J gene: TRBJ1-2
CDR3 protein: CASSSGTANYGYTF
CDR3 DNA: TGTGCCAGCAGTTCCGGGACAGCTAACTATGGCTACACCTTC

D gene: -
V gene: TRBV4-2
clone size: -
J gene: TRBJ1-1
CDR3 protein: CASSQDGSVMNTEAFF
CDR3 DNA: TGTGCCAGCAGCCAAGATGGTAGCGTCATGAACACTGAAGCTTTCTTT

D gene: -
V gene: TRBV18
clone size: -
J gene: TRBJ2-7
CDR3 protein: CASSPLNAGSDEQYF
CDR3 DNA: TGTGCCAGCTCACCCCTAAACGCGGGGTCTGACGAGCAGTACTTC

D gene: -
V gene: TRBV6-6
clone size: -
J gene: TRBJ2-7
CDR3 protein: CASSYSLEPYEQYF
CDR3 DNA: TGTGCCAGCAGTTACTCTTTGGAACCCTACGAGCAGTACTTC

D gene: -
V gene: TRBV6-4
clone size: once
J gene: TRBJ2-7
CDR3 protein: CASSVDWIPYEQYF
CDR3 DNA: TGTGCCAGCAGTGTGGACTGGATACCCTACGAGCAGTACTTC

D gene: -
V gene: TRBV29-1
clone size: once
J gene: TRBJ1-1
CDR3 protein: CSVVRQLNTEAFF
CDR3 DNA: TGCAGCGTTGTCCGACAGCTGAACACTGAAGCTTTCTTT

D gene: -
V gene: TRBV5-1
clone size: -
J gene: TRBJ1-1
CDR3 protein: CASSRTENTEAFF
CDR3 DNA: TGCGCCAGCAGTCGGACGGAGAACACTGAAGCTTTCTTT

D gene: -
V gene: TRBV6-6
clone size: once
J gene: TRBJ2-7
CDR3 protein: CASTQGLKEQYF
CDR3 DNA: TGTGCCAGCACCCAGGGGTTGAAAGAGCAGTACTTC

D gene: -
V gene: TRBV6-5
clone size: -
J gene: TRBJ1-1
CDR3 protein: CASSPTGQWVTEAFF
CDR3 DNA: TGTGCCAGCAGTCCGACCGGACAATGGGTCACTGAAGCTTTCTTT

D gene: -
V gene: TRBV6-1
clone size: -
J gene: TRBJ2-7
CDR3 protein: CASRRMGEQYF
CDR3 DNA: TGTGCCAGCAGGAGGATGGGCGAGCAGTACTTC

D gene: -
V gene: TRBV4-3
clone size: -
J gene: TRBJ2-7
CDR3 protein: CASSQEYWGASGKAYEQYF
CDR3 DNA: TGCGCCAGCAGCCAAGAATATTGGGGGGCTAGCGGTAAAGCCTACGAGCAGTACTTC

D gene: TRBD1
V gene: TRBV5-4
clone size: -
J gene: TRBJ2-7
CDR3 protein: CASSLEVGDRHRYEQYF
CDR3 DNA: TGTGCCAGCAGCTTGGAGGTTGGGGACAGGCACAGGTACGAGCAGTACTTC

D gene: TRBD2
V gene: TRBV4-1
clone size: -
J gene: TRBJ2-3
CDR3 protein: CASSKKAAGGTDTQYF
CDR3 DNA: TGCGCCAGCAGTAAGAAGGCAGCGGGGGGTACCGATACGCAGTATTTT

D gene: TRBD2
V gene: TRBV10-3
clone size: once
J gene: TRBJ2-1
CDR3 protein: CAIRERTSGGPVPSYNEQFF
CDR3 DNA: TGTGCCATCAGAGAGAGGACTAGCGGGGGGCCCGTACCCTCCTACAATGAGCAGTTCTTC

D gene: TRBD1
V gene: TRBV15
clone size: -
J gene: TRBJ1-5
CDR3 protein: CATRDRAGNQPQHF
CDR3 DNA: TGTGCCACACGGGACAGGGCGGGCAATCAGCCCCAGCATTTT

D gene: TRBD1
V gene: TRBV7-9
clone size: -
J gene: TRBJ1-5
CDR3 protein: CASSLAGTGNQPQHF
CDR3 DNA: TGTGCCAGCAGCTTAGCAGGGACAGGCAATCAGCCCCAGCATTTT

D gene: TRBD2
V gene: TRBV7-2
clone size: -
J gene: TRBJ2-7
CDR3 protein: CASSSAGTSGSGEQYF
CDR3 DNA: TGTGCCAGCAGCTCCGCCGGGACTAGCGGGAGTGGGGAGCAGTACTTC

D gene: -
V gene: TRBV30
clone size: -
J gene: TRBJ1-4
CDR3 protein: CAWRDGSTATYNEKLFF
CDR3 DNA: TGTGCCTGGAGGGACGGATCGACAGCTACTTATAATGAAAAACTGTTTTTT

D gene: -
V gene: TRBV7-2
clone size: once
J gene: TRBJ2-7
CDR3 protein: CASSLVGGTNYEQYF
CDR3 DNA: TGTGCCAGCAGCTTAGTTGGGGGAACGAATTACGAGCAGTACTTC

D gene: TRBD2
V gene: TRBV6-5
clone size: -
J gene: TRBJ2-7
CDR3 protein: CASSYGRTSGSYEQYF
CDR3 DNA: TGTGCCAGCAGTTACGGTAGGACTAGCGGGAGTTACGAGCAGTACTTC

D gene: -
V gene: TRBV10-3
clone size: -
J gene: TRBJ1-1
CDR3 protein: CAITRTVNTEAFF
CDR3 DNA: TGTGCCATCACCCGGACAGTGAACACTGAAGCTTTCTTT

D gene: TRBD1
V gene: TRBV19
clone size: few
J gene: TRBJ1-2
CDR3 protein: CASSPQGNYGYTF
CDR3 DNA: TGTGCCAGTAGCCCACAGGGGAACTATGGCTACACCTTC

D gene: -
V gene: TRBV9
clone size: -
J gene: TRBJ2-1
CDR3 protein: CATHQAPGGAINEQFF
CDR3 DNA: TGTGCCACCCACCAAGCCCCTGGGGGGGCGATCAATGAGCAGTTCTTC

D gene: -
V gene: TRBV18
clone size: once
J gene: TRBJ1-5
CDR3 protein: CASSQQRVEPQHF
CDR3 DNA: TGTGCCAGCTCCCAACAGCGAGTGGAGCCCCAGCATTTT

D gene: TRBD1
V gene: TRBV12-5
clone size: -
J gene: TRBJ2-5
CDR3 protein: CASGFPWTGKQETQYF
CDR3 DNA: TGTGCTAGTGGTTTCCCATGGACAGGGAAACAAGAGACCCAGTACTTC

D gene: -
V gene: TRBV10-1
clone size: -
J gene: TRBJ2-2
CDR3 protein: CASSAVRANTGELFF
CDR3 DNA: TGCGCCAGCAGTGCTGTGAGAGCGAACACCGGGGAGCTGTTTTTT

D gene: -
V gene: TRBV5-1
clone size: -
J gene: TRBJ1-1
CDR3 protein: CASSLEVGANTEAFF
CDR3 DNA: TGCGCCAGCAGCTTGGAAGTGGGGGCCAACACTGAAGCTTTCTTT

D gene: -
V gene: TRBV5-4
clone size: -
J gene: TRBJ1-3
CDR3 protein: CASTTGSGNTIYF
CDR3 DNA: TGTGCCAGCACCACGGGGTCTGGAAACACCATATATTTT

D gene: -
V gene: TRBV10-3
clone size: -
J gene: TRBJ2-2
CDR3 protein: CAIRIRDDNTGELFF
CDR3 DNA: TGTGCCATCAGGATCCGGGACGATAACACCGGGGAGCTGTTTTTT

D gene: TRBD1
V gene: TRBV18
clone size: once
J gene: TRBJ1-1
CDR3 protein: CASSPRQGIPEAFF
CDR3 DNA: TGTGCCAGCTCACCACGACAGGGAATCCCTGAAGCTTTCTTT

D gene: -
V gene: TRBV27
clone size: once
J gene: TRBJ1-6
CDR3 protein: CASRGTGDNSPLHF
CDR3 DNA: TGTGCCAGCAGGGGAACAGGAGATAATTCACCCCTCCACTTT

D gene: TRBD2
V gene: TRBV28
clone size: -
J gene: TRBJ2-2
CDR3 protein: CASHRSGTRTGELFF
CDR3 DNA: TGTGCCAGCCACCGTTCCGGGACTAGGACCGGGGAGCTGTTTTTT

D gene: -
V gene: TRBV7-4
clone size: -
J gene: TRBJ1-6
CDR3 protein: CASSLHRVRSPLHF
CDR3 DNA: TGTGCCAGCAGTCTCCACAGGGTACGATCACCCCTCCACTTT

D gene: -
V gene: TRBV2
clone size: -
J gene: TRBJ2-1
CDR3 protein: CASSEPGYEQFF
CDR3 DNA: TGTGCCAGCAGTGAACCGGGTTATGAGCAGTTCTTC

D gene: -
V gene: TRBV30
clone size: -
J gene: TRBJ1-2
CDR3 protein: CAWRQGNYGYTF
CDR3 DNA: TGTGCCTGGAGGCAGGGCAACTATGGCTACACCTTC